The sequence of this T cell receptor (beta chain) was determined in a study of blood T cell repertoires in COVID-19. Assay used: immunoSEQ multiplex PCR; TCRdb lists only in-frame clones, some missing. Of some 200,000 clones detected, approximately 83% appear once; the ten largest clones hold under 3%. The V end was cut by 7 bases, the J end by 9 bases, with 25 bases between. Germline CDR1 reads MDHEN; CDR2 reads SYDVKM. The CDR3 loop spans 16 amino acids. The chain recombines TRBV28 with TRBJ1-5; D might be TRBD1 (6 bases). This sequence originates from a human donor with acute or convalescent COVID-19. The donor label of this sample is uncertain. Material for sequencing was peripheral blood. The CDR3 bases are TGTGCCAGCATCCCGCCCAGGGACACCGGATCGGGGCCCCAGCATTTT. Translating gives CASIPPRDTGSGPQHF.